The present TCR beta chain was sequenced within a study of blood T cells in healthy people across ages (dated by TCRdb to between 2014 and 2017). Background for the entire study: Template switching captured roughly one uniquely barcoded TCR beta cDNA molecule per two T cells in model experiments. Using deep sequencing normalized with unique cDNA molecular identifiers, the study measured how TCR beta repertoire diversity changes with age. Two additional independent replicas of 1 million unique cDNA reads from the same blood draw were analyzed for two donors (one aged 18 to 29 and one aged 80 or older). To avoid experimental bias, donors of different ages were spread randomly across the sequencing lanes. The donors were split into four age groups: young (average 16 years), middle-aged (about 40), aged (roughly 60) and long-lived (under 90). Study-wide findings and limitations: Compared with the aged group, the long-lived group had more naive CD4+ T cells, fewer expanded clones and increased TCR diversity, a pattern suggesting age selection. Because the CMV infection status of the donors was unknown, age-related changes in expanded clonotypes may potentially have been confounded. Estimates of total diversity from one million sequenced T cells were regarded as lower bounds and underestimates. As age increased, observed TCR beta diversity per million T cells dropped in a roughly linear way, and a significant reduction was already evident by age roughly 36. Because profiling used bulk unsorted PBMCs, naive and antigen-experienced compartments could not be compared conclusively. A strong correlation was found between observed TCR beta diversity and the percentage of naive T cells measured by flow cytometry.

This clonotype was seen repeatedly, ten times or more. Its antigen remains unidentified. No per-base quality is available; no much larger clone lies one base away. Systemically healthy Caucasian individuals from Russia, some 38 in total and aged roughly 6 to 100 years, were included as donors. Approximately 9.7 milliliters of peripheral blood were drawn from each donor into EDTA-treated Vacutainer tubes. Ficoll-Paque density-gradient centrifugation was used to isolate PBMCs, with at least 6.5 million per sample. Total RNA, at least 6 micrograms per sample, was extracted from PBMCs with Trizol reagent. Naive CD45RAhigh/CD27high T cell percentages were measured by flow cytometry on a PBMC aliquot from every donor. At the junction V is shortened by 6 bases and J by 1 base, with 9 bases in between. Based on the germline V gene, the CDR1 and CDR2 sequences are KGHSH and LQKENI. The CDR3, cysteine through phenylalanine, is 13 amino acids long. Just CDR3 DNA is preserved here, 39 bases in frame from base 1.

Preparation of the library involved 5' RACE. The instrument was an Illumina HiSeq 2500. The second PCR ran for about 7 to 11 cycles and used a J-beta primer mix along with a sample-barcoded 5' primer. A unique molecular identifier was introduced onto each TCR beta cDNA molecule by a template-switch 5' adaptor carrying 12 random nucleotides. Each sample yielded at least 2.5 million CDR3-containing paired-end reads. All of the RNA was converted into first-strand cDNA using the Mint cDNA synthesis kit, with a TRBC-specific oligonucleotide serving as the primer. All cDNA was treated with uracil-DNA glycosylase and then went through a first 18-cycle PCR with the universal primers M1SS and BC2_uni_R. Processing in the source paper ran as follows. Normalization of each sample was performed by random selection of 1 million high-quality reads, each carrying a distinct molecular identifier. Instead of being binned into consensus sequences, reads with shared molecular identifiers were discarded. MiTCR, with a Q25 quality threshold and the strictest error-elimination algorithm, was used for CDR3 identification, clonotype clustering and error correction. A nonparametric unseen species model using Euler transformation provided a lower-bound estimate of total TCR beta diversity. The public sequencing data were trimmed at Q25 with fastp and processed into clonotypes with MiXCR by TCRdb, which kept only in-frame beta chains. When rows share a CDR3 protein, they turn into one entry using the most common DNA and genes. The V and J calls here are based on TCRdb, not the publication. This sample is represented by 1.5 million to 2 million distinct CDR3 sequences; 28% of them were singletons. Roughly 8.2% of the sample is taken by the ten largest.

In this chain, TRBV18 is recombined with TRBJ1-1, with the identity of the D gene unclear. The sample comprised blood. This receptor was obtained from a woman aged 25 to 45 in good health. This receptor carries the CDR3 CASSRVRNTEAFF. The DNA reads TGTGCCAGCTCTCGCGTTAGGAACACTGAAGCTTTCTTT.